This T cell receptor beta chain was profiled in a study of control samples from healthy donors and cancer patients. This table comes from immunoSEQ multiplex PCR, and its TCRdb copy is limited to in-frame clones, with some not included. Here the sample spans 95,000 to 100,000 clones, 80% to 90% being singletons. Germline V gives CDR1 LNHDA, CDR2 SQIVND (reference sequence). CDR3 length equals 15 residues. V was clipped by 7 bases and J by 0 bases; unmatched bases: 5. Sequences were obtained from blood. The chain is built from TRBV19 and TRBJ2-7, with 11 bases identical to TRBD1. This receptor was taken from a man between 25 and 39 years old in good health. The CDR3 spells CASTTGTGGSYEQYF. DNA for the CDR3: TGTGCCAGTACCACCGGGACAGGGGGCTCCTACGAGCAGTACTTC.